This entry lists 16 T cell receptor beta chains sequenced from one sample in a study of T cells after yellow fever vaccination. TCRdb re-called the 5' RACE reads through MiXCR, storing one row per CDR3 protein. This table has about 630,000 distinct CDR3 sequences, roughly 12% appearing once. This sample comprised PBMCs, obtained on the day of the yellow fever booster vaccination. All receptors come from a man under 40 who received the YFV17D yellow fever vaccine.

This clonotype has a handful of counts. The chain uses TRBV5-1 and TRBJ2-1; 8 bases align to TRBD1. V trimming: 0 bases; J trimming: 4 bases; junction bases outside the gene matches: 3. CDR3 length: 15 amino acids. The V gene's germline CDR1 is SGHRS and CDR2 YFSETQ. The CDR3 nucleotides are TGCGCCAGCAGCTTGGCGGACAGGGCATACAATGAGCAGTTCTTC. This codes for CASSLADRAYNEQFF.

Worth noting for this clonotype: At one boundary the junction diverges from the germline segment, which might be a read error. This chain uses TRBV13 with TRBJ2-7; D perhaps matches TRBD2 (6 bases). CDR1 and CDR2 from the germline V gene are PRHDT and FYEKMQ (reference sequence). CDR3 size: 14 residues. In DNA form, the CDR3 reads TGTCCCAGCAGCTTAGTGGGGGGAAGCTACGAGCAGTACTTC. Protein product: CPSSLVGGSYEQYF.

This clonotype was seen a handful of times. This chain uses TRBV4-3 with TRBJ1-5; D gene unclear. This CDR3 contains 16 residues. Trimming left V 2 bases short and J 1 base short, with 12 bases between. The germline gives CDR1 LGHNA, CDR2 YSLEER. The DNA of the CDR3 is TGCGCCAGCAGCCAAAGGTGGGGTGAAAGCAATCAGCCCCAGCATTTT. Its protein is CASSQRWGESNQPQHF.

This clonotype occurred many times. The J gene is TRBJ2-7, the V gene TRBV7-8; weak D call: TRBD2 (5 bases). CDR3 length: 15 amino acids. With 6 bases removed from V and 1 base from J, the gap between germline ends came to 16 bases. The germline V gene has CDR1 SGHVS and CDR2 FQNEAQ. This CDR3 is CASRGDGWRSYEQYF. The DNA of the CDR3 is TGTGCCAGCAGGGGAGATGGTTGGCGGTCCTACGAGCAGTACTTC.

This clonotype was detected many times. The chain recombines TRBV25-1 with TRBJ1-3; tentative D call: TRBD1 (6 bases). CDR1 and CDR2 (germline): MGHDK, SYGVNS. The V gene lost 3 bases and the J gene lost 4 bases, with 13 bases spanning the gap. This CDR3 contains 15 residues. The CDR3 loop is CASSDPGTSGNTIYF. The CDR3 coding sequence is TGTGCCAGCAGTGATCCCGGGACATCGGGAAACACCATATATTTT.

The chain has TRBV5-1 and TRBJ2-3; 13 nucleotides match TRBD2. The V and J ends lost 4 bases and 2 bases, in that order; junction bases with no gene match: 4. The CDR3 covers 16 residues. Germline-derived CDR1 and CDR2 are SGHRS and YFSETQ. The CDR3 coding sequence is TGCGCCAGCAGCAGGACTAGCGGGAGCCTCACAGATACGCAGTATTTT. Protein: CASSRTSGSLTDTQYF.

This clonotype appeared many times. The chain carries TRBV29-1 and TRBJ1-1; no firm D call. CDR1 SQVTM and CDR2 ANQGSEA come from the germline V gene. The V end lost 3 bases, the J end lost 1 base, and 9 bases lay between the germline ends. The CDR3 length is 13 residues. CDR3 region: CSVESHWNTEAFF. CDR3 sequence (DNA): TGCAGCGTTGAGAGTCACTGGAACACTGAAGCTTTCTTT.

This clonotype was found a few times. The chain has TRBV10-3 and TRBJ2-5; D is possibly TRBD1 (6 bases). V was clipped by 11 bases and J by 4 bases, with 17 bases between them. This CDR3 spans 13 amino acids. Germline V CDR1 and CDR2: ENHRY, SYGVKD. The CDR3 spells CACKEGVGETQYF. DNA of the CDR3: TGTGCCTGCAAAGAGGGGGTGGGAGAGACCCAGTACTTC.

A few counts support this clonotype. The chain carries TRBV7-9 and TRBJ2-1; TRBD2 matches at 9 bases. CDR3 length: 16 amino acids. Trimming cost V 4 bases and J 9 bases; bases outside gene matches: 13. Per germline, CDR1 SEHNR and CDR2 FQNEAQ (reference sequence). In DNA form, the CDR3 reads TGTGCCAGCAGCTCCCGGGTTTTAGCGGGAGAAGGTGAGCAGTTCTTC. It specifies CASSSRVLAGEGEQFF.

The chain couples TRBV11-2 to TRBJ2-2; TRBD1 or TRBD2 may be the D gene (5 bases each). The ends were cut back, 4 bases at V and 6 bases at J, with 18 bases in the middle. This CDR3 has 16 amino acids. Germline CDR1 SGHAT, CDR2 FQNNGV. The CDR3 DNA follows: TGTGCCAGCAGCTCCCTCGAGGGGAGATGGGCCGGGGAGCTGTTTTTT. Translating it yields CASSSLEGRWAGELFF.

J is TRBJ2-5 and V is TRBV7-2; D possibly corresponds to TRBD2 (5 bases). The V end was cut by 3 bases, the J end by 3 bases, with 14 bases between. The CDR3 covers 15 residues. From germline, CDR1 is SGHTA and CDR2 FQGNSA. The CDR3 protein is CASSLSGSIKETQYF. The CDR3 DNA is TGTGCCAGCAGCTTGTCGGGATCAATTAAAGAGACCCAGTACTTC.

To note about this clonotype: This may come from a read error, since a much larger clone is one base off. This sequence joins TRBV7-2 and TRBJ2-7; D remains ambiguous. Deletions cut 4 bases from V and 3 bases from J, with 10 bases between. The CDR3 is 13 amino acids. Germline V gene lookup returns CDR1 SGHTA and CDR2 FQGNSA. Here the CDR3 DNA reads TGTGCCAGCAGCTGGGCCCGATACTACGAGCAGTACTTC. Its translation: CASSWARYYEQYF.

This chain links TRBV29-1 with TRBJ2-7, with 13 bases matching TRBD2. The ends lost 4 bases at V and 0 bases at J; junction bases unmatched: 0. The length of the CDR3 is 14 residues. Germline V lookup: CDR1 SQVTM, CDR2 ANQGSEA. CDR3 residues: CSVGTSGSSYEQYF. Written as DNA, the CDR3 is TGCAGCGTTGGGACTAGCGGGAGCTCCTACGAGCAGTACTTC.

The V call is TRBV4-3, the J call TRBJ2-1; TRBD2 matches 12 bases. V trimming: 0 bases; J trimming: 8 bases; junction bases outside the gene matches: 17. From germline, CDR1 is LGHNA and CDR2 YSLEER. The CDR3 has 20 residues. CDR3 protein: CASSQDWGSRLAGALDEQFF. The CDR3 coding sequence is TGCGCCAGCAGCCAAGATTGGGGGTCCCGACTAGCGGGGGCCCTCGATGAGCAGTTCTTC.

This clonotype turned up a few times. The chain uses TRBV20-1 and TRBJ1-5; D gene ambiguous. CDR3 length: 13 amino acids. CDR1 is DFQATT, CDR2 SNEGSKA, per germline (reference sequence). Trimming took off 0 bases at V and 7 bases at J, with 10 bases between the two ends. The CDR3 DNA is TGCAGTGCTAGAGATAAGGCTCGCCAGCCCCAGCATTTT. As protein: CSARDKARQPQHF.

This clonotype was counted a few times. The chain carries TRBV2 and TRBJ2-7; tentatively, D is TRBD2 (6 bases). V lost 7 bases to trimming and J lost 2 bases, with 9 bases between them. The CDR3 spans 12 residues. CDR1 is SNHLY, CDR2 FYNNEI, per germline. The CDR3 bases are TGTGCCAGCAATTCGGGAGCCTACGAGCAGTACTTC. As protein: CASNSGAYEQYF.